One sample yielded the 15 T cell receptor beta chains listed below, sequenced in a study of blood T cell repertoires in COVID-19. Only in-frame clones appear in the TCRdb table, and some are missing; sequencing was by immunoSEQ multiplex PCR. The sample contains approximately 74,000 clones, 70% to 90% of which appear only once. The sequenced sample consisted of peripheral blood. These receptors were taken from a woman aged 55-69 years with acute or convalescent COVID-19.

The chain combines TRBV2 with TRBJ1-5; 7 bases match TRBD1. Germline CDR1 reads SNHLY; CDR2 reads FYNNEI. Germline trimming cut 5 bases from V and 2 bases from J; bases unmatched to any gene: 3. The CDR3 is 14 residues long. The CDR3 DNA is TGTGCCAGCAGTCCAACAGGGGGCAATCAGCCCCAGCATTTT. This encodes CASSPTGGNQPQHF.

The chain combines TRBV4-2 with TRBJ1-1, with D maybe TRBD1 (5 bases). CDR3 size: 16 residues. Germline V gene sequence: CDR1 LGHNA, CDR2 YNFKEQ. Trimming took 0 bases from V and 1 from J, leaving 12 bases between them. The CDR3 DNA follows: TGTGCCAGCAGCCAAGATTGGGGGGTGGGGAACACTGAAGCTTTCTTT. It is translated as CASSQDWGVGNTEAFF.

The genes are TRBV9 and TRBJ1-1; D gene uncertain. CDR3 length: 12 amino acids. Trimming took off 3 bases at V and 4 bases at J, with 7 bases between the two ends. CDR1 is SGDLS, CDR2 YYNGEE, per germline. CDR3: CASSAVATEAFF. Written as DNA, the CDR3 is TGTGCCAGCAGCGCCGTGGCCACTGAAGCTTTCTTT.

The chain has TRBV4-2 and TRBJ2-7; maybe TRBD2 (5 bases). Trimming cost V 4 bases and J 7 bases, with 14 bases left between them. The CDR3 has 13 amino acids. Germline V CDR1 and CDR2: LGHNA, YNFKEQ. CDR3 in amino acids: CASSLGVLGEQYV. The CDR3 DNA follows: TGTGCCAGCAGCCTCGGGGTTTTAGGGGAGCAGTACGTC.

CDR3 residues: CASRETGGSYNEQFF. For the CDR3, the DNA is TGTGCCAGCAGAGAGACAGGGGGCTCCTACAATGAGCAGTTCTTC. The V gene is TRBV6-5, the J gene TRBJ2-1; 9 nucleotides agree with TRBD1. The V gene's germline CDR1 is MNHEY and CDR2 SVGAGI. Germline trimming cut 6 bases from V and 0 bases from J; bases unmatched to any gene: 3. The CDR3 is made up of 15 amino acids.

V is TRBV11-2 and J is TRBJ2-5; 11 nucleotides agree with TRBD2. The CDR3 totals 16 residues. Germline V gene data show CDR1 as SGHAT and CDR2 as FQNNGV. V shed 2 bases and J 5 bases; nucleotides not matched to a gene: 7. The chain's CDR3 is CASSLLLAGGLETQYF. CDR3 DNA sequence: TGTGCCAGCAGCTTACTGTTAGCGGGAGGGCTGGAGACCCAGTACTTC. The whole variable domain, remainder taken from reference TRBV11-2 and TRBJ2-5, is EAGVAQSPRYKIIEKRQSVAFWCNPISGHATLYWYQQILGQGPKLLIQFQNNGVVDDSQLPKDRFSAERLKGVDSTLKIQPAKLEDSAVYLCASSLLLAGGLETQYFGPGTRLLVL.

V and J are TRBV5-6 and TRBJ2-5; 7 nucleotides align to TRBD1. Per the germline V gene, CDR1 is SGHDT and CDR2 is YYEEEE. CDR3 size: 15 residues. V lost 0 bases and J lost 4; bases outside the gene matches: 6. The CDR3 region is CASSLGQGFLETQYF. CDR3 in DNA: TGTGCCAGCAGCTTGGGACAGGGATTCTTAGAGACCCAGTACTTC.

The V and J genes are TRBV11-2 and TRBJ1-2, with 11 bases that match TRBD1. V lost 5 bases and J lost 4; bases outside the gene matches: 9. Germline V gene lookup returns CDR1 SGHAT and CDR2 FQNNGV. The CDR3 totals 16 residues. The CDR3 region is CASSPLTGTGGYGYTF. The CDR3 DNA reads as TGTGCCAGCAGCCCCCTCACCGGGACAGGGGGCTATGGCTACACCTTC.

The chain combines TRBV3-1 (or the pseudogene TRBV3-2) with TRBJ1-1, with unresolved D. Looked up from germline, CDR1 is LGHDT and CDR2 is YNNKEL (reference sequence). The CDR3 runs to 13 residues. Between the trimmed V and J ends, which lost 0 bases and 4 bases, there was a span of 6 bases. The CDR3 DNA reads TGTGCCAGCAGCCAAGACCTGGCCACTGAAGCTTTCTTT. It specifies CASSQDLATEAFF.

The chain employs TRBV27 and TRBJ1-2; D not certain. The germline CDR1 and CDR2 sequences are MNHEY and SMNVEV (reference sequence). The V gene lost 0 bases and the J gene lost 4 bases, with 9 bases spanning the gap. The CDR3 loop spans 14 amino acids. This CDR3 is CASSLSSGPYGYTF. In DNA, the CDR3 is TGTGCCAGCAGTTTATCGAGTGGGCCCTATGGCTACACCTTC.

The chain joins TRBV19 to TRBJ2-3; D is uncertain. The CDR3 runs 13 residues. From germline, CDR1 is LNHDA and CDR2 SQIVND (reference sequence). Trimming left V 5 bases short and J 5 bases short, with 11 bases between. Here the CDR3 reads CASSSRTGDTQYF. The CDR3, as DNA: TGTGCCAGTAGTTCCCGTACGGGAGATACGCAGTATTTT.

The J gene is TRBJ1-4, the V gene TRBV5-1, with 9 bases lining up with TRBD1. Germline V CDR1 and CDR2: SGHRS, YFSETQ. The CDR3 consists of 14 residues. J gave up 8 bases and V 4 bases, and 6 bases lay outside the gene matches. Here the CDR3 DNA reads TGCGCCAGCAGCCGACAGGGGGACGGGGAAAAACTGTTTTTT. The encoded protein is CASSRQGDGEKLFF.

For the CDR3, the DNA is TGCGCCAGCAGCCTGGGACTAGCGGATATGGTCTACGAGCAGTACGTC. The encoded protein is CASSLGLADMVYEQYV. The rearrangement joins TRBV5-1 to TRBJ2-7, with 11 bases identical to TRBD2. The CDR3 is 16 amino acids. The V gene end was trimmed by 4 bases and the J gene end by 3 bases; junction bases not matched to a gene: 9. In germline, CDR1 is SGHRS, CDR2 YFSETQ.

V gene TRBV13 combines with J gene TRBJ2-7, with 11 bases that match TRBD1. J gave up 8 bases and V 3 bases, and 12 bases lay outside the gene matches. The CDR3 sequence is 16 residues long. Germline CDR1 is PRHDT and CDR2 is FYEKMQ (reference sequence). The CDR3 region has the DNA TGTGCCAGCAGCTTGGGACCTCCCTGGACAGGGGGCAAGCAGTACGTC. It encodes CASSLGPPWTGGKQYV.

Points on this clone: This same CDR3 is encoded by further DNA sequences in the sample. The V and J genes are TRBV6-2 or TRBV6-3 and TRBJ1-2; D is uncertain. The CDR3 runs to 15 residues. CDR1 MNHEY and CDR2 SVGEGT come from the germline V gene. The germline V and J ends were trimmed by 0 bases and 4 bases, with 12 bases remaining between them. The CDR3: CASSYSRGPVYGYTF. Written as DNA, the CDR3 is TGTGCCAGCAGTTACTCGAGAGGGCCCGTCTATGGCTACACCTTC.